The rows below give T cell receptor beta chains drawn from one sample of a study of blood T cell repertoires in COVID-19. Only in-frame clones appear in the TCRdb table, and some are missing; sequencing was by immunoSEQ multiplex PCR. The sample lists under 70,000 clones; around nine tenths were seen once. The specimen sequenced was peripheral blood. These receptor sequences come from a man aged 50 to 60 with acute or convalescent COVID-19. Both conserved end residues are part of each CDR3. A D gene is named only where the DNA matches it firmly. Expanded clones are given a class, and other clones once, few, many or no size at all.

d_call: -; clone_size: -; v_call: TRBV9; j_call: TRBJ1-2; cdr3_aa: CASSVEYWSGGEGYGYTF; cdr3_nt: TGTGCCAGCAGCGTAGAATATTGGTCGGGAGGGGAAGGCTATGGCTACACCTTC
d_call: -; clone_size: -; v_call: TRBV19; j_call: TRBJ1-2; cdr3_aa: CASRAHGGTDYGYTF; cdr3_nt: TGTGCCAGTAGGGCTCATGGGGGGACGGACTATGGCTACACCTTC
d_call: -; clone_size: -; v_call: TRBV4-2; j_call: TRBJ1-5; cdr3_aa: CASSQEGVLSNQPQHF; cdr3_nt: TGTGCCAGCAGCCAAGAAGGGGTCCTTAGCAATCAGCCCCAGCATTTT
d_call: TRBD1; clone_size: once; v_call: TRBV6-5; j_call: TRBJ1-4; cdr3_aa: CASSPGQGNEKLFF; cdr3_nt: TGTGCCAGCAGTCCCGGACAGGGGAACGAAAAACTGTTTTTT
d_call: TRBD1; clone_size: -; v_call: TRBV2; j_call: TRBJ1-2; cdr3_aa: CASLGTGGHGYTF; cdr3_nt: TGTGCCAGCCTAGGGACAGGAGGTCATGGCTACACCTTC
d_call: -; clone_size: -; v_call: TRBV14; j_call: TRBJ2-7; cdr3_aa: CASSRSYEQYF; cdr3_nt: TGTGCCAGCAGCCGGAGCTACGAGCAGTACTTC
d_call: -; clone_size: -; v_call: TRBV6-1; j_call: TRBJ2-5; cdr3_aa: CASSEAGAGETQYF; cdr3_nt: TGTGCCAGCAGTGAAGCGGGGGCGGGAGAGACCCAGTACTTC
d_call: -; clone_size: -; v_call: TRBV18; j_call: TRBJ1-5; cdr3_aa: CASSPPYAESGNQPQHF; cdr3_nt: TGTGCCAGCTCACCACCGTACGCGGAATCGGGCAATCAGCCCCAGCATTTT
d_call: TRBD1; clone_size: few; v_call: TRBV6-5; j_call: TRBJ1-5; cdr3_aa: CASKTRDRPNQPQHF; cdr3_nt: TGTGCCAGCAAAACCCGGGACAGGCCCAATCAGCCCCAGCATTTT
d_call: -; clone_size: -; v_call: TRBV20-1; j_call: TRBJ1-1; cdr3_aa: CSGGGNTEAFF; cdr3_nt: TGCAGTGGGGGGGGGAACACTGAAGCTTTCTTT
d_call: TRBD1; clone_size: -; v_call: TRBV6-5; j_call: TRBJ1-1; cdr3_aa: CASRRTGMNTEAFF; cdr3_nt: TGTGCCAGCAGACGGACAGGGATGAACACTGAAGCTTTCTTT
d_call: -; clone_size: -; v_call: TRBV3-1/TRBV3-2; j_call: TRBJ1-4; cdr3_aa: CASSQTAGNEKLFF; cdr3_nt: TGTGCCAGCAGCCAGACAGCTGGAAATGAAAAACTGTTTTTT
d_call: -; clone_size: -; v_call: TRBV3-1/TRBV3-2; j_call: TRBJ2-5; cdr3_aa: CASSQDARGTQYF; cdr3_nt: TGTGCCAGCAGCCAAGATGCCAGAGGGACCCAGTACTTC
d_call: TRBD2; clone_size: -; v_call: TRBV28; j_call: TRBJ2-3; cdr3_aa: CASSLVLAGTNTQYF; cdr3_nt: TGTGCCAGCAGTTTAGTGTTAGCGGGTACGAATACGCAGTATTTT
d_call: TRBD2; clone_size: -; v_call: TRBV7-8; j_call: TRBJ2-7; cdr3_aa: CASSLLAGVPNYEQYF; cdr3_nt: TGTGCCAGCAGCTTACTAGCGGGAGTCCCGAACTACGAGCAGTACTTC
d_call: -; clone_size: -; v_call: TRBV28; j_call: TRBJ2-7; cdr3_aa: CASSFTPGTGSYEQYF; cdr3_nt: TGTGCCAGCAGTTTTACCCCCGGCACAGGCTCCTACGAGCAGTACTTC
d_call: -; clone_size: -; v_call: TRBV29-1; j_call: TRBJ1-4; cdr3_aa: CSGGTGNEKLFF; cdr3_nt: TGCAGCGGGGGGACGGGGAATGAAAAACTGTTTTTT
d_call: -; clone_size: -; v_call: TRBV19; j_call: TRBJ1-6; cdr3_aa: CASSTPEQGFHSPLHF; cdr3_nt: TGTGCCAGTAGTACCCCGGAACAGGGTTTTCATTCGCCCCTCCACTTT
d_call: -; clone_size: -; v_call: TRBV7-3; j_call: TRBJ2-7; cdr3_aa: CASSLGPGEQYF; cdr3_nt: TGTGCCAGCAGCTTGGGGCCAGGGGAGCAGTACTTC
d_call: -; clone_size: -; v_call: TRBV7-2; j_call: TRBJ2-2; cdr3_aa: CASSLAGGTGELFF; cdr3_nt: TGTGCCAGCAGCTTGGCAGGAGGCACCGGGGAGCTGTTTTTT
d_call: -; clone_size: -; v_call: TRBV12-3/TRBV12-4; j_call: TRBJ1-1; cdr3_aa: CASSTDRNTEAFF; cdr3_nt: TGTGCCAGCAGTACGGACAGGAACACTGAAGCTTTCTTT
d_call: -; clone_size: once; v_call: TRBV24-1; j_call: TRBJ2-1; cdr3_aa: CATSALASYNEQFF; cdr3_nt: TGTGCCACCAGTGCCCTAGCGAGCTACAATGAGCAGTTCTTC
d_call: -; clone_size: few; v_call: TRBV12-3/TRBV12-4; j_call: TRBJ1-1; cdr3_aa: CASSHLGLTEAFF; cdr3_nt: TGTGCCAGCAGCCATCTGGGGCTCACTGAAGCTTTCTTT
d_call: -; clone_size: -; v_call: TRBV10-3; j_call: TRBJ1-4; cdr3_aa: CAISEWGGNEKLFF; cdr3_nt: TGTGCCATCAGTGAGTGGGGAGGGAATGAAAAACTGTTTTTT
d_call: -; clone_size: -; v_call: TRBV7-3; j_call: TRBJ2-1; cdr3_aa: CASSPPEGPVEQFF; cdr3_nt: TGTGCCAGCAGCCCTCCGGAGGGGCCGGTTGAGCAGTTCTTC
d_call: -; clone_size: -; v_call: TRBV13; j_call: TRBJ2-7; cdr3_aa: CASSLGQGDTRQYF; cdr3_nt: TGTGCCAGCAGCTTAGGTCAGGGTGATACGAGGCAGTACTTC
d_call: -; clone_size: -; v_call: TRBV3-1/TRBV3-2; j_call: TRBJ2-5; cdr3_aa: CASSDPGTRTQYF; cdr3_nt: TGTGCCAGCAGTGATCCGGGAACCAGGACCCAGTACTTC
d_call: -; clone_size: -; v_call: TRBV30; j_call: TRBJ1-6; cdr3_aa: CAWSGGLYNSPLHF; cdr3_nt: TGTGCCTGGAGTGGAGGACTCTATAATTCACCCCTCCACTTT
d_call: -; clone_size: -; v_call: TRBV3-1/TRBV3-2; j_call: TRBJ2-3; cdr3_aa: CASSPKTSTDTQYF; cdr3_nt: TGTGCCAGCAGCCCCAAGACTAGCACAGATACGCAGTATTTT
d_call: -; clone_size: -; v_call: TRBV11-2; j_call: TRBJ1-3; cdr3_aa: CASSFRAGGGNTIYF; cdr3_nt: TGTGCCAGCAGCTTCCGAGCCGGGGGTGGAAACACCATATATTTT
d_call: TRBD1; clone_size: -; v_call: TRBV11-3; j_call: TRBJ1-4; cdr3_aa: CASSLRDSEKLFF; cdr3_nt: TGTGCCAGCAGCTTAAGGGACAGCGAAAAACTGTTTTTT
d_call: -; clone_size: -; v_call: TRBV7-9; j_call: TRBJ1-2; cdr3_aa: CASSLMGASNYGYTF; cdr3_nt: TGTGCCAGCAGCCTGATGGGGGCGTCGAACTATGGCTACACCTTC